The 23 T cell receptor delta chains reported below all come from one sample, sequenced in a study of γδ T cells in repeated Plasmodium falciparum infection. Bulk repertoires came from Vgamma9/Vdelta2+ or Vdelta2-negative gammadelta T cells flow-sorted from PBMC. TCRdb processed the multiplex PCR reads again with the CATT caller. The sample lists around 46,000 delta-chain clones; over 1.5% were seen once. Material: gamma-delta T cells from blood. These receptor sequences come from a pool of human donors (malaria-infected and uninfected, not separated).

This clone was counted ten times or more. The rearrangement joins TRDV2 to TRDJ1, with 12 bases that match TRDD3. Because TCRdb records no J gene, it was assigned here through a match of the DNA to germline. The V gene end was trimmed by 1 base and the J gene end by 0 bases; junction bases not matched to a gene: 11. Germline V CDR1 and CDR2: GEAIGNYY, EKD. The CDR3 is 19 residues long. The CDR3 loop reads CACDTVLGDTLRDTDKLIF. The CDR3 DNA reads as TGTGCCTGTGACACGGTACTGGGGGATACCTTAAGGGACACCGATAAACTCATCTTT.

This clone was counted at least ten times. The chain is built from TRDV2 and TRDJ3, with 10 nucleotides matching TRDD3. TCRdb offers no J gene call, so here the DNA was matched to germline to obtain one. Trimming took 4 bases from V and 0 from J; bases not matched to a gene: 17. The length of the CDR3 is 22 residues. From germline, CDR1 is GEAIGNYY and CDR2 EKD. The CDR3, as DNA: TGTGCCTGTGATAGCGCCGGGTTGGGGGATACTCTCATCTCCTGGGACACCCGACAGATGTTTTTC. Amino acid sequence: CACDSAGLGDTLISWDTRQMFF.

The J gene is TRDJ1, the V gene TRDV1; TRDD3 aligns across 7 bases. Germline matching of the DNA provided the J gene here, since TCRdb leaves it blank. The CDR3 runs to 22 residues. Germline CDR1 and CDR2: TSWWSYY and QGS. The junction had 29 bases not matched to a gene; V was cut back by 2 bases and J by 5 bases. CDR3 nucleotides: TGTGCTCTTGGGGAATCTACTCCCGAGAGGAAACTGGGGTTTACCGCTCGTGATAAACTCATCTTT. It specifies CALGESTPERKLGFTARDKLIF.

This clone was counted a few times. This DNA's translation and the protein TCRdb lists, from a much larger clone, do not match at residue 8, likely due to a read error; the protein shown is translated from the DNA. The chain combines TRDV1 with TRDJ1, with D possibly matching TRDD3 (5 bases). TCRdb supplies no J gene; here it was assigned by aligning the nucleotide sequence to germline. Germline V gene data show CDR1 as TSWWSYY and CDR2 as QGS. Trimming took 4 bases from V and 0 from J, leaving 24 bases between them. CDR3 size: 19 residues. In DNA form, the CDR3 reads TGTGCTCTTGGGGGACTCTCGGGGTCGGGGGCCCTGTACACCGATAAACTCATCTTT. Its protein product is CALGGLSGSGALYTDKLIF.

There are a few counts of this clone. TCRdb lists the protein of a much larger clone for this DNA, which differs at residue 15, so this is likely a read error; the protein given here is translated from the DNA itself. V gene TRDV1 was called; the J gene was not; TRDD3, as called in the table, went unchecked against the DNA. Germline V gene lookup returns CDR1 TSWWSYY and CDR2 QGS. The CDR3 extends over 17 amino acids. CDR3 protein: CALGERRYWGIHNKPIF. The CDR3, as DNA: TGTGCTCTTGGGGAACGCCGTTACTGGGGGATACACAATAAACCCATCTTT.

This clone has just a few counts. Translating this DNA gives a protein that differs at residue 14 from the TCRdb one, which belongs to a much larger clone; a read error is likely, and the protein shown is this translation. CDR3 sequence reads: CALGEPTFFCPNWRIPCYTDKLIF. The DNA for the CDR3 is TGTGCTCTTGGGGAACCCACCTTTTTCTGTCCTAACTGGAGGATACCCTGCTACACCGATAAACTCATCTTT. The chain employs TRDV1 and TRDJ1; D perhaps matches TRDD3 (6 bases). Here the J gene came from matching the DNA to germline, since TCRdb omits it. The V and J ends lost 1 base and 0 bases respectively, with 36 bases between them. From germline, CDR1 is TSWWSYY and CDR2 QGS. The CDR3 is 24 residues long.

Ten or more counts support this clone. This chain links TRDV2 with TRDJ1, with 8 positions matching TRDD2. Matching the DNA to germline supplied the J gene, which TCRdb does not give. CDR1 and CDR2 from the germline V gene are GEAIGNYY and EKD. The V segment lost 7 bases and the J segment 0 bases; nucleotides outside the gene matches: 24. The CDR3 runs to 20 residues. The CDR3 DNA sequence: TGTGCCTGCGAGGGCCTTCCTAGAGGAGGGAGAACATCTTACACCGATAAACTCATCTTT. It codes for CACEGLPRGGRTSYTDKLIF.

This clone was detected many times. At residue 6, TCRdb's protein disagrees with the DNA translation; the protein shown here derives from the DNA. V is TRDV1 and J is TRDJ1; 13 bases are shared with TRDD3. The CDR3 is 21 amino acids. With V trimmed by 5 bases and J by 3 bases, 21 bases remained unmatched. Germline CDR1 and CDR2: TSWWSYY and QGS. The CDR3 coding sequence is TGTGCTCTTGGGCCATACTTCCTACGACTGGGGGATACGAGGTCCCCCGATAAACTCATCTTT. It yields the protein CALGPYFLRLGDTRSPDKLIF.

As regards this clone: One base separates it from a far larger clone, so it is likely a read error. At the DNA level, this CDR3 is encoded by other sequences in the same sample as well. This chain joins TRDV3 and TRDJ1; no firm D call. TCRdb lists no J gene, so it was determined here by aligning the DNA to germline. Germline loops: CDR1 TVYSNPD, CDR2 GDNSRS (reference sequence). The CDR3 is made up of 15 amino acids. Trimming removed 4 bases from V and 2 bases from J, with 20 bases in between. The CDR3 sequence is CASTLHFAVTDKLIF. DNA of the CDR3: TGTGCCTCAACGCTCCACTTTGCGGTGACCGATAAACTCATCTTT.

This clone was recorded many times. The rearrangement links TRDV1 to TRDJ1, with 8 nucleotides matching TRDD3. The V and J ends lost 4 bases and 0 bases, in that order; junction bases with no gene match: 13. This CDR3 has 18 amino acids. Germline lookup yields CDR1 TSWWSYY and CDR2 QGS. Here the CDR3 DNA reads TGTGCTCTTGGGGCCATTCCCCTGGGGATACCTTACACCGATAAACTCATCTTT. This sequence encodes CALGAIPLGIPYTDKLIF.

In its sample, this clone was seen a few times. TCRdb lists the protein of a much larger clone for this DNA, which differs at residue 6, so this is likely a read error; the protein given here is translated from the DNA itself. This sequence joins TRDV1 and TRDJ1, with 8 bases lining up with TRDD3. This CDR3 is built from 22 residues. V lost 1 base to trimming and J lost 0 bases; unmatched junction nucleotides: 22. Germline lookup yields CDR1 TSWWSYY and CDR2 QGS. This CDR3 reads CALGEPAFYWGLGVSNTDKLIF. In nucleotides, the CDR3 is TGTGCTCTTGGGGAACCAGCTTTCTACTGGGGACTGGGGGTCTCTAACACCGATAAACTCATCTTT.

Concerning this clone itself: The protein held in TCRdb is that of a much larger clone and does not match this DNA's translation at residue 14, likely because of a read error; the protein shown is translated from the DNA. The V call is TRDV2, the J call TRDJ1; TRDD3 agrees at 9 bases. TCRdb leaves out the J gene; it was filled in here by matching the DNA to germline. Germline CDR1 reads GEAIGNYY; CDR2 reads EKD. V shed 0 bases, J shed 3 bases, and the junction held 16 bases outside the gene matches. The CDR3 runs to 19 residues. The CDR3 loop reads CACDTVPTLLGEDADKLIF. DNA of the CDR3: TGTGCCTGTGACACCGTTCCTACCCTACTGGGGGAGGACGCCGATAAACTCATCTTT.

This clone was found many times. This chain links TRDV1 with TRDJ1; 8 bases align to TRDD2. Trimming at V came to 4 bases and at J to 8 bases, leaving 15 bases not matched to a gene. Germline CDR1 reads TSWWSYY; CDR2 reads QGS. The CDR3 length is 16 residues. In DNA, the CDR3 is TGTGCTCTTGGGGCTTCCTACGTGGGAGGATACACGAAACTCATCTTT. It codes for CALGASYVGGYTKLIF.

This clone was counted between two and nine times. This likely traces to a read error, being one base from a far larger clone. Other DNA variants within this sample encode the same CDR3. This sequence joins TRDV1 and TRDJ1, with 7 bases that match TRDD2. TCRdb does not report a J gene; here it was assigned by matching the DNA to germline references. Germline assignment: CDR1 TSWWSYY and CDR2 QGS. J was trimmed by 0 bases and V by 3 bases; bases with no gene match: 22. The CDR3 covers 21 residues. The CDR3 DNA is TGTGCTCTTGGGGACCCCATTCCTACCGCGAGGGGGTCCTGGGACACCGATAAACTCATCTTT. It translates to CALGDPIPTARGSWDTDKLIF.

This clone was counted ten times or more. It differs at one base from a far larger clone, so likely a read error. The same CDR3 arises from other DNA sequences in this sample as well. The rearrangement uses TRDV2 and TRDJ1; 8 nucleotides match TRDD3. V trimming: 0 bases; J trimming: 0 bases; junction bases outside the gene matches: 11. CDR1 GEAIGNYY and CDR2 EKD come from the germline V gene. This CDR3 has 18 amino acids. The CDR3 DNA reads as TGTGCCTGTGACACCGTGGGCTTGCTGGGGGAAGACACCGATAAACTCATCTTT. Translated, it gives CACDTVGLLGEDTDKLIF.

Details on this clone: It is unclear where the CDR3 begins or ends on the DNA, so no DNA is shown, and the CDR3 is as TCRdb lists it. No J gene was called, and the V gene is TRDV1; TRDD3, as called in the table, went unchecked against the DNA. Germline loops: CDR1 TSWWSYY, CDR2 QGS. 19 amino acids form the CDR3, both terminal residues included. This CDR3 reads CALGELTFGGPIEADKLIF.

This clone was recorded at least ten times. The sample contains more than one DNA sequence encoding this CDR3. The CDR3 loop is CALGDPPYERTDKLIF. CDR3 DNA sequence: TGTGCTCTTGGGGACCCCCCCTACGAGCGAACCGATAAACTCATCTTT. The chain links TRDV1 to TRDJ1, with TRDD2 as a possible D gene (5 bases). V lost 3 bases to trimming and J lost 2 bases, with 16 bases between them. The CDR3 length is 16 residues. The germline V gene encodes CDR1 TSWWSYY and CDR2 QGS.

A few counts support this clone. The protein held in TCRdb is that of a much larger clone and does not match this DNA's translation at residue 8, likely because of a read error; the protein shown is translated from the DNA. This chain uses TRDV1 with TRDJ1; weak D call: TRDD2 (5 bases). The germline CDR1 and CDR2 sequences are TSWWSYY and QGS. Trimming left V 0 bases short and J 0 bases short, with 26 bases between. This CDR3 region has 21 residues. CDR3 nucleotide sequence: TGTGCTCTTGGGGAACTACTACTCGCCTACGTTGTTCCGCAGTACACCGATAAACTCATCTTT. This translates into CALGELLLAYVVPQYTDKLIF.

This clone was detected ten times or more. Other DNA sequences in this sample translate to the same CDR3. This chain links TRDV1 with TRDJ1; TRDD2 might be the D (5 bases). The germline V gene encodes CDR1 TSWWSYY and CDR2 QGS. The CDR3 contains 16 residues. V dropped 0 bases and J dropped 0 bases, with 11 bases sitting between them. The DNA for the CDR3 is TGTGCTCTTGGGGAACTGTGTTTCCTGTACACCGATAAACTCATCTTT. This translates into CALGELCFLYTDKLIF.

This clone was counted at least ten times. This DNA's translation and the protein TCRdb lists, from a much larger clone, do not match at residue 5, likely due to a read error; the protein shown is translated from the DNA. The chain couples TRDV1 to TRDJ1; a weak D match, TRDD2 (5 bases). V was shortened by 4 bases and J by 2 bases, with 26 bases between the two germline ends. This CDR3 is 19 amino acids long. Germline loops: CDR1 TSWWSYY, CDR2 QGS. The CDR3 spells CALGGSGPPVVLQTDKLIF. CDR3 DNA sequence: TGTGCTCTTGGGGGATCGGGGCCCCCGGTCGTCCTTCAAACCGATAAACTCATCTTT.

Turning to this clone: This DNA's translation differs at residue 12 from TCRdb's protein, which comes from a much larger clone; a read error is likely, and the protein shown is translated from the DNA. This chain's CDR3 is CALGEPSDRLYSYTDKLIF. The CDR3, as DNA: TGTGCTCTTGGGGAACCCTCGGACAGGCTTTACTCCTACACCGATAAACTCATCTTT. This chain connects TRDV1 to TRDJ1, with D uncertain. TCRdb gives no J gene; it was assigned here by matching the DNA to germline. Deletions cut 1 base from V and 0 bases from J, with 21 bases between. The CDR3 is 19 residues long. The germline CDR1 and CDR2 sequences are TSWWSYY and QGS.

On this clone: The mismatch at residue 10 between this DNA's translation and the TCRdb protein of a much larger clone likely reflects a read error; the protein shown is translated from the DNA. CDR3 amino acids: CALGEPTVGNDTDKLIF. DNA for the CDR3: TGTGCTCTTGGGGAGCCTACGGTGGGGAATGACACCGATAAACTCATCTTT. V is TRDV1 and J is TRDJ1; D tentatively reads TRDD2 or TRDD3 (5 bases each). No J gene was available from TCRdb, and it was assigned here by a germline match of the DNA. The CDR3 contains 17 residues. Trimming pared 3 bases from V and 0 bases from J, leaving 17 bases between. Germline V CDR1 and CDR2: TSWWSYY, QGS.

The CDR3 sequence is CALGILRWADTDKLIF. The CDR3 DNA follows: TGTGCTCTTGGGATACTACGCTGGGCCGACACCGATAAACTCATCTTT. This chain connects TRDV1 to TRDJ1; maybe TRDD3 (5 bases). TCRdb is silent on the J gene; assignment here came from matching the DNA to germline. CDR1 and CDR2 from the germline V gene are TSWWSYY and QGS. The CDR3 runs to 16 residues. Trimming cost V 5 bases and J 0 bases, with 16 bases left between them.